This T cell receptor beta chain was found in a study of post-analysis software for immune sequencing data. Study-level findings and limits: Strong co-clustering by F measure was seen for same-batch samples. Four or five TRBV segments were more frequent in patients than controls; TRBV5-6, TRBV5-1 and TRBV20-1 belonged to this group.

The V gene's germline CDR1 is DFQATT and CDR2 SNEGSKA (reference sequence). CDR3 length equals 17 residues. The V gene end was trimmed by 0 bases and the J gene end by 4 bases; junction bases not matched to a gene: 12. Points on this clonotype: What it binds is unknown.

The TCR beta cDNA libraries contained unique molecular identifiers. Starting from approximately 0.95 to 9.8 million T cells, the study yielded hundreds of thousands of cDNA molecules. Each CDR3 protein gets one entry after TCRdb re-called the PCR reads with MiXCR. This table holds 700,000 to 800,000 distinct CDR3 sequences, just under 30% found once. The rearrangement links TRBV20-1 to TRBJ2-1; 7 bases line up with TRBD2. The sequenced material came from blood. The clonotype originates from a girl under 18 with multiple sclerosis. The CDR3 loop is CSARDLGRPSGYNEQFF. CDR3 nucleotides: TGCAGTGCTAGAGACCTCGGTCGGCCTAGCGGTTACAATGAGCAGTTCTTC.